Shown below are 8 T cell receptor beta chains from a single sample sequenced in a study of blood T cell repertoires in COVID-19. Data came from immunoSEQ multiplex PCR; TCRdb stores just in-frame clones and leaves some out. The sample lists fewer than 200,000 clones; 87% were seen once. The sample comprised peripheral blood. These receptors were collected from an older woman with COVID-19, enrolled during active disease.

This sequence joins TRBV9 and TRBJ1-4; no clear D gene. V gave up 3 bases and J gave up 2 bases, with 11 bases separating them. CDR1 and CDR2 (germline): SGDLS, YYNGEE. The CDR3 covers 15 residues. CDR3 bases: TGTGCCAGCAGCGGGAAGGAGGGCACTAATGAAAAACTGTTTTTT. It encodes CASSGKEGTNEKLFF.

This clone was seen repeatedly, ten times or more. The sample has other DNA sequences that encode this CDR3 too. The J gene is TRBJ2-5, the V gene TRBV9; 8 nucleotides agree with TRBD1. The trim removed 0 bases at V and 5 bases at J, leaving 6 bases unmatched. CDR3 length: 15 amino acids. Per the germline V gene, CDR1 is SGDLS and CDR2 is YYNGEE. The CDR3, as DNA: TGTGCCAGCAGCGTAGATCAGGGGGCTAAGGAGACCCAGTACTTC. It encodes CASSVDQGAKETQYF.

This chain uses TRBV9 with TRBJ2-2; D gene unclear. Germline CDR1 SGDLS, CDR2 YYNGEE. The germline V and J ends were trimmed by 6 bases and 5 bases, with 14 bases remaining between them. The CDR3 spans 14 residues. CDR3 bases: TGTGCCAGCACCCTAACCCCCGGGACCGGGGAGCTGTTTTTT. It codes for CASTLTPGTGELFF.

V gene TRBV28 combines with J gene TRBJ1-4, with no clear D. The CDR3 totals 17 residues. V lost 1 base, J lost 10 bases, and 22 bases lay in between. Germline V gene lookup returns CDR1 MDHEN and CDR2 SYDVKM. CDR3 amino acids: CASSLYILQSPVGKLFF. In DNA form, the CDR3 reads TGTGCCAGCAGTTTATATATACTACAATCTCCGGTGGGAAAACTGTTTTTT.

Comments on this clone: The germline gene is not matched at one end of the junction; a read error may be the cause. The V call is TRBV7-7, the J call TRBJ2-2; TRBD2 matches 9 bases. The CDR3 is 16 residues long. Germline values: CDR1 SSHAT, CDR2 FNYEAQ (reference sequence). DNA for the CDR3: TGTGCTAGCAGCCCCCAGGGAGCGGGAGGTACCGGGGAGCTGTTTTTT. Encoded protein: CASSPQGAGGTGELFF.

Here the CDR3 reads CASSEGAVGEQFF. In DNA form, the CDR3 reads TGTGCCAGCAGTGAGGGGGCGGTGGGTGAGCAGTTCTTC. The chain joins TRBV6-1 to TRBJ2-1; TRBD1 might be the D (6 bases). Trimming shortened V by 3 bases and J by 9 bases, and 12 bases separated the two germline ends. The CDR3 loop spans 13 amino acids. Germline V gene lookup returns CDR1 MNHNS and CDR2 SASEGT.

The V call is TRBV2, the J call TRBJ2-1; 8 bases match TRBD2. The junction had 6 bases not matched to a gene; V was cut back by 5 bases and J by 9 bases. Germline lookup yields CDR1 SNHLY and CDR2 FYNNEI. This CDR3 has 13 amino acids. Written as DNA, the CDR3 is TGTGCCAGCAGTCTCAAACTAGCGGCTGAGCAGTTCTTC. Translated, it gives CASSLKLAAEQFF.

The J gene is TRBJ1-1, the V gene TRBV5-1; 7 bases map to TRBD1. Germline V gene lookup returns CDR1 SGHRS and CDR2 YFSETQ. Unmatched junction bases numbered 5, after V lost 0 bases and J lost 0 bases. This CDR3 spans 16 amino acids. The CDR3 DNA reads as TGCGCCAGCAGCTTGGATGGGACAGACATGAACACTGAAGCTTTCTTT. Its translation: CASSLDGTDMNTEAFF.